Sequencing of this T cell receptor (beta chain) was carried out in a study of blood T cell repertoires in COVID-19. Study overall: The samples span acute and convalescent COVID-19 from the United States, Italy and Spain. The analysed material was cDNA or gDNA that came from T cells, B-cell-depleted T cells, or PBMCs.

In the original processing: Reference gene primer amplification gave estimated nucleated cell counts. Repertoires were generated with immunoSEQ multiplex PCR, while TCRdb's copy carries only in-frame clones and drops some. V, J and clone size are those of that table, while D and trimming were read from the DNA. The sample lists 200,000 to 250,000 clones, around 80% seen once, with less than 7% in the top ten. Trimming removed 6 bases from V and 6 bases from J, with 18 bases in between. CDR1 is MNHEY and CDR2 is SVGEGT in the germline V gene. CDR3 size: 15 residues. Material for sequencing was peripheral blood. This chain connects TRBV6-2 or TRBV6-3 to TRBJ1-5, with unresolved D. The sequence was collected from a woman between 65 and 79 years old with acute or convalescent COVID-19. CDR3 residues: CASSLRAGGGQPQHF. The CDR3 coding sequence is TGTGCCAGCAGCCTCCGGGCTGGCGGAGGTCAGCCCCAGCATTTT.